The clone carrying this TCR beta chain was counted at least ten times. What it binds is unknown. These data originate in a study of blood T cells in healthy people across ages. Findings and caveats of the study: Changes seen in expanded clonotypes were possibly confounded by donor CMV status left unknown. More naive CD4+ cells and higher diversity marked long-lived donors relative to aged donors.

The study drew donors from healthy Caucasian individuals in Russia aged roughly 6 to 90. Isolated per sample were at least 6 million PBMCs. The authors ran a second PCR of 7 to 11 cycles using a sample-barcoded 5' primer and a J-beta primer mix. MiXCR, run by TCRdb on the 5' RACE reads, gives a single entry per CDR3 protein. The table includes roughly 900,000 distinct CDR3 sequences, 25% to 35% detected once. V was cut by 0 bases and J by 4 bases, with 6 bases left in between. Per germline, CDR1 ENHRY and CDR2 SYGVKD. The CDR3 has 13 residues. The chain carries TRBV10-3 and TRBJ1-2; D not certain. Sequenced: blood. This TCR was recovered from an elderly woman in good health. The CDR3: CAISESSSYGYTF. CDR3 bases: TGTGCCATCAGTGAGTCGTCCTCCTATGGCTACACCTTC.